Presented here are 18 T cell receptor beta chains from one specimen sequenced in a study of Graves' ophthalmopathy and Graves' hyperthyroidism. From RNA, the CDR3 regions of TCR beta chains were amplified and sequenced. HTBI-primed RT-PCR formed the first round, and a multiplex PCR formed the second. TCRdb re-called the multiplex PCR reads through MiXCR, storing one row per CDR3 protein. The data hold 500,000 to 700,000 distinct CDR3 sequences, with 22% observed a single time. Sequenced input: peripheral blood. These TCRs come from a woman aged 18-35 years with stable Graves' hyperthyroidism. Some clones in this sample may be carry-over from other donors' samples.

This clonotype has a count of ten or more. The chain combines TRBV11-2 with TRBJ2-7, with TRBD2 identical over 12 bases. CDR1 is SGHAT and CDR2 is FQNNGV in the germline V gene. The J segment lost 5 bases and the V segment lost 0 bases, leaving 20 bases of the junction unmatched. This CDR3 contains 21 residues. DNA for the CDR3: TGTGCCAGCAGCTTAGAGCGCGGTGGGGCGGCTAGCGGGAGGGCGTTGGACGAGCAGTACTTC. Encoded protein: CASSLERGGAASGRALDEQYF.

CDR3 nucleotides: TGTGCCAGCTTACCGACAGGGGTCGAGACCCAGTACTTC. Translation: CASLPTGVETQYF. The V and J genes are TRBV6-1 and TRBJ2-5; TRBD1 aligns across 8 bases. Germline loops: CDR1 MNHNS, CDR2 SASEGT. Germline trimming cut 8 bases from V and 5 bases from J; bases unmatched to any gene: 7. The CDR3 has 13 residues.

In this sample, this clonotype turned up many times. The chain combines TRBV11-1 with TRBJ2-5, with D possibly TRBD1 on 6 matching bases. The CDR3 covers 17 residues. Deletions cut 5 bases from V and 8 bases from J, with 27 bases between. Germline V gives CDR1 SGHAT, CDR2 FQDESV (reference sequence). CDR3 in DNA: TGTGCCAGCAGCAGGACAGCTTTTCAGAACTCCGAAGGAACCCAGTACTTC. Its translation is CASSRTAFQNSEGTQYF.

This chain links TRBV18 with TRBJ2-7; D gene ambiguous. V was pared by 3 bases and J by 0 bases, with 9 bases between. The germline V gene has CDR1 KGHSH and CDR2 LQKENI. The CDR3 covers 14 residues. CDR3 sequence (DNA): TGTGCCAGCTCACCCGAGGTTAGCTCCTACGAGCAGTACTTC. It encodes CASSPEVSSYEQYF.

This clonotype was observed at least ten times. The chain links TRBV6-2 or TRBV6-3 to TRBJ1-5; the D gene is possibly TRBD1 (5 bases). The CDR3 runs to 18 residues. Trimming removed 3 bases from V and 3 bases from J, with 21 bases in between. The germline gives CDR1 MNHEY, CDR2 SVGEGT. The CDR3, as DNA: TGTGCCAGCAGTTATCAAGACAGTTACTTGAGAGACAATCAGCCCCAGCATTTT. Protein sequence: CASSYQDSYLRDNQPQHF.

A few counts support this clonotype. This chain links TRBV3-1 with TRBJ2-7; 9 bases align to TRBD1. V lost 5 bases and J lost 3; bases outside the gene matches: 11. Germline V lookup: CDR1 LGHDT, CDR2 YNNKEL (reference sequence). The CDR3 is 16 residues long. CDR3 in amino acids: CASSSYAGTGSYEQYF. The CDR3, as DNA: TGTGCCAGCAGCTCTTACGCGGGGACAGGGAGCTACGAGCAGTACTTC.

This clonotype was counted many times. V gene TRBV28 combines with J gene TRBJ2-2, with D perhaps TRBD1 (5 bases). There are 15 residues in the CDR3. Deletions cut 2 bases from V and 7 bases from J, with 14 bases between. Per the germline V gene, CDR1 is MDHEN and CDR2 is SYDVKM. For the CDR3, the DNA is TGTGCCAGCAGTTTAAGAGCAGGGCGGAGCGGGGAGCTGTTTTTT. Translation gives CASSLRAGRSGELFF.

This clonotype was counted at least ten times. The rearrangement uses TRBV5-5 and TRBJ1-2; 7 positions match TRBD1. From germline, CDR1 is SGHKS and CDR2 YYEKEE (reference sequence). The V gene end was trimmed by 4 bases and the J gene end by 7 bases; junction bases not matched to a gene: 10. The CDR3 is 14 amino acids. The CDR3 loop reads CASSHGTVVGGYTF. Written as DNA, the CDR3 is TGTGCCAGCAGCCACGGGACAGTCGTCGGTGGCTACACCTTC. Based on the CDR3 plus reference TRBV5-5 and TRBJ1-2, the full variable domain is DAGVTQSPTHLIKTRGQQVTLRCSPISGHKSVSWYQQVLGQGPQFIFQYYEKEERGRGNFPDRFSARQFPNYSSELNVNALLLGDSALYLCASSHGTVVGGYTFGSGTRLTVV.

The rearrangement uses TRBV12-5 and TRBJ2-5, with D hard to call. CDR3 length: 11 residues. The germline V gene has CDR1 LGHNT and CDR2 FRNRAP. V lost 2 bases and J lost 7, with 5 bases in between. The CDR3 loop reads CASGLSRTQYF. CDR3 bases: TGTGCTAGTGGTTTGAGCCGGACCCAGTACTTC.

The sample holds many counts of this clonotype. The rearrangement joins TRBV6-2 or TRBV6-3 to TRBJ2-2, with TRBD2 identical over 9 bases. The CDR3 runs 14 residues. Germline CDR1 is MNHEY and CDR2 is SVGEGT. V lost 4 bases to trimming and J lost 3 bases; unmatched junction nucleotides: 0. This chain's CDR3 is CASSLAGDTGELFF. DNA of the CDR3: TGTGCCAGCAGTTTAGCGGGAGACACCGGGGAGCTGTTTTTT.

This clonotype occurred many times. For the CDR3, the DNA is TGCAGTGGAAGCGGGAGTTGGACCTACGAGCAGTACTTC. This sequence encodes CSGSGSWTYEQYF. The V call is TRBV20-1, the J call TRBJ2-7; 8 bases are a match to TRBD2. J lost 2 bases, V lost 7 bases, and 7 bases had no gene match. This CDR3 region has 13 residues. The germline CDR1 and CDR2 sequences are DFQATT and SNEGSKA (reference sequence).

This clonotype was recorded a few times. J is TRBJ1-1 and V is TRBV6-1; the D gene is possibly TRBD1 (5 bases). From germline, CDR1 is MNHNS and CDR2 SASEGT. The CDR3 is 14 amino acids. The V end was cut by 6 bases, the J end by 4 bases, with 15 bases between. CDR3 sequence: CASRRQYQSTEAFF. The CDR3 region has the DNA TGTGCCAGCAGGAGACAGTACCAATCCACTGAAGCTTTCTTT.

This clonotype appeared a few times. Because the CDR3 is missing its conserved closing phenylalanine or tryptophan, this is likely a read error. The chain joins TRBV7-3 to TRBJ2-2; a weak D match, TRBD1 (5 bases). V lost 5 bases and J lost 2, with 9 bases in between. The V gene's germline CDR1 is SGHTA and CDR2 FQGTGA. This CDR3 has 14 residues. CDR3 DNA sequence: TGTGCCAGCAGCGAACAGGCTAACACCGGGGAGCTGTTTTTG. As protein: CASSEQANTGELFL.

CDR3 protein: CASRRPLVGQETQYF. DNA of the CDR3: TGTGCCAGCAGAAGACCACTAGTAGGACAAGAGACCCAGTACTTC. The J gene is TRBJ2-5, the V gene TRBV28, with a weak D call TRBD2 (5 bases). V was cut by 6 bases and J by 2 bases, with 16 bases left in between. Germline assignment: CDR1 MDHEN and CDR2 SYDVKM. This CDR3 is 15 amino acids long.

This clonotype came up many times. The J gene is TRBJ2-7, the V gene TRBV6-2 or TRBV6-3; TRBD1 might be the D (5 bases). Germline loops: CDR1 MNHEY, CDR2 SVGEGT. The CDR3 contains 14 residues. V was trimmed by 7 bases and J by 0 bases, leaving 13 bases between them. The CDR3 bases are TGTGCCAGCACCAAAGGGGCCCGCTCCTACGAGCAGTACTTC. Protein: CASTKGARSYEQYF.

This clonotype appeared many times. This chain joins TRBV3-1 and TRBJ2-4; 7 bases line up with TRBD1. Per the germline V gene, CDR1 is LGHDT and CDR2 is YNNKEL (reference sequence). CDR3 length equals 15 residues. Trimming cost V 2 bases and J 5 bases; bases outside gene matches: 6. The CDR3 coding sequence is TGTGCCAGCAGCCAACTGACAGGGAGAGAAAACATTCAGTACTTC. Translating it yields CASSQLTGRENIQYF.

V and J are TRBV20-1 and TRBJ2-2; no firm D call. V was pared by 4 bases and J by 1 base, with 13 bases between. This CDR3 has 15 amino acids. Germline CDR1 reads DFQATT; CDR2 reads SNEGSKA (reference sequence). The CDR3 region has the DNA TGCAGTGCTATCTCAGGTGGAAGGAACACCGGGGAGCTGTTTTTT. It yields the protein CSAISGGRNTGELFF.

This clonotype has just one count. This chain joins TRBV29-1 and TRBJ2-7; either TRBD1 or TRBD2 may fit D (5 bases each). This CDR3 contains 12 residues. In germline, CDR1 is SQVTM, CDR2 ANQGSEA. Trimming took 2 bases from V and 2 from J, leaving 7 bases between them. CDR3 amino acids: CSVERGPYEQYF. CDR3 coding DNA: TGCAGCGTTGAACGGGGCCCCTACGAGCAGTACTTC.